Detailed here is one TCR beta chain. These data are taken from a study of blood T cell repertoires in COVID-19. Only in-frame clones appear in the TCRdb table, and some are missing; sequencing was by immunoSEQ multiplex PCR. The profile shows more than 150,000 clones, 80% to 90% of them singletons. The germline gives CDR1 LGHDT, CDR2 YNNKEL (reference sequence). This CDR3 spans 15 amino acids. V trimming: 5 bases; J trimming: 7 bases; junction bases outside the gene matches: 8. The receptor was isolated from a man aged 55 to 70 with acute or convalescent COVID-19. Sequenced sample: peripheral blood. This chain joins TRBV3-1 (or the pseudogene TRBV3-2) and TRBJ2-3; 11 bases match TRBD2. CDR3 sequence: CASSELAGGPNTQYF. CDR3 nucleotides: TGTGCCAGCAGCGAATTAGCGGGGGGGCCTAATACGCAGTATTTT.